This T cell receptor beta chain emerged from a study of blood T cells in healthy people across ages. For the study at large: For every two T cells, template switching captured about one barcoded beta molecule. General observations from the study: Per million T cells, TCR beta diversity dropped roughly linearly as age increased.

Caucasian, healthy and from Russia, the donors were aged between roughly 6 and 95. This CDR3 contains 16 residues. The V and J ends lost 3 bases and 7 bases, in that order; junction bases with no gene match: 6. CDR1 SQVTM and CDR2 ANQGSEA come from the germline V gene. For the second PCR, which ran for 7 to 11 cycles, a sample-barcoded 5' primer and a J-beta primer mix were used. Every cDNA molecule bore a tag from a template-switch adaptor containing 12 random nucleotides. A single record per CDR3 protein comes from TCRdb applying MiXCR to the 5' RACE reads. Of around 1.5 million distinct CDR3 sequences listed, around 59% were seen once; the top ten hold over 5.5%. Concerning this clonotype: The target antigen is unknown.

The source material was blood. The genes are TRBV29-1 and TRBJ2-1, with 16 bases identical to TRBD2. The TCR sequence derives from a man younger than 35 in good health. The CDR3 spells CSVEDGTSGGANEQFF. In DNA, the CDR3 is TGCAGCGTTGAGGACGGGACTAGCGGGGGGGCTAATGAGCAGTTCTTC.